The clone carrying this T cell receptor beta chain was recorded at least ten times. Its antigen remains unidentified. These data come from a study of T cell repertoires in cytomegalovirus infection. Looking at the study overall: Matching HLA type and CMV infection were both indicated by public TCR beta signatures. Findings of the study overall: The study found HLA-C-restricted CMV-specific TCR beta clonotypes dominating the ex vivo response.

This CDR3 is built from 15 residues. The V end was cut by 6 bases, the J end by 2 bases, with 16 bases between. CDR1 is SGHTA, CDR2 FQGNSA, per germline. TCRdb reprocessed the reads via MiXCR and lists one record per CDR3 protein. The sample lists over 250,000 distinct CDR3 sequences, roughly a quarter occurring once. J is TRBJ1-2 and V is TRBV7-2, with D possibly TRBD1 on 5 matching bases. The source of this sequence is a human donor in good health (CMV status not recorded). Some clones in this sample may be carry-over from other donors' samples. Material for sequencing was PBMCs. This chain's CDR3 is CASRLSSTANYGYTF. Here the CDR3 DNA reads TGTGCCAGCAGGCTGAGTTCGACAGCAAACTATGGCTACACCTTC.